This TCR beta chain was recorded in a study of shared clonotypes between healthy human individuals. Study context: The plates for each donor numbered three CD4 naive, three CD4 memory, two CD8 naive and one CD8 memory. Study-level points and caveats: Represented diversity, genetic and exposure-history alike, was limited by few donors. Only blood underwent sampling, and tissue repertoires likely differ. Large depth notwithstanding, sorted-subset sequencing proved incomplete by rarefaction.

V was clipped by 6 bases and J by 0 bases, with 23 bases between them. The CDR3 totals 18 residues. Germline loops: CDR1 MNHEY, CDR2 SMNVEV (reference sequence). On this clone itself: The target antigen is unknown.

The assay was immunoSEQ multiplex PCR, and TCRdb's table has in-frame clones only and misses some. The sample holds over a million clones, roughly 96% seen once. What was sequenced was naive CD4+ T cells sorted from blood. Subset specified: CD45RA+ positively selected. This receptor was obtained from a man aged 25-45 years in good health. This rearrangement joins TRBV27 to TRBJ1-1; D perhaps matches TRBD1 (5 bases). Written as DNA, the CDR3 is TGTGCCAGCAGAAAGGGACCCCTCCCCCAGGTGATGAACACTGAAGCTTTCTTT. Translated: CASRKGPLPQVMNTEAFF.